This is a list of T cell receptor beta chains from one sample in a study of T cell responses to AZD1222 COVID-19 vaccine. Profiling relied on immunoSEQ multiplex PCR, and the TCRdb table lists in-frame clones only, not all of them. The top ten clones hold under 3.5% of a sample with 120,000 to 150,000 clones, more than 80% of them seen once. The starting material was peripheral blood, obtained on day 0 of AZD1222 vaccination. The receptor source for this set is an adult in good health. CDR3s include the opening cysteine and the closing phenylalanine or tryptophan. The D gene is left open where the match is weak. The listing skips clone size in some rows; elsewhere it reads once, few, many or a size class.

V: TRBV7-9
J: TRBJ1-1
D: TRBD1
size: NA
DNA: TGTGCCAGCAGCCCAGGGGGTCGCGCTTTCTTT
CDR3: CASSPGGRAFF

V: TRBV9
J: TRBJ1-4
D: NA
size: NA
DNA: TGTGCCAGCAGTTCGTTGCCGGGACCCAATGAAAAACTGTTTTTT
CDR3: CASSSLPGPNEKLFF

V: TRBV7-2
J: TRBJ2-7
D: NA
size: NA
DNA: TGTGCCAGCAGCCCGGACAGCCCACTATTCTACGAGCAGTACTTC
CDR3: CASSPDSPLFYEQYF

V: TRBV6-5
J: TRBJ1-4
D: TRBD1
size: NA
DNA: TGTGCCAGCAGTTCGCGCCCCGGGACAGGGAGGGGAAAACTGTTTTTT
CDR3: CASSSRPGTGRGKLFF

V: TRBV11-3
J: TRBJ2-6
D: NA
size: NA
DNA: TGTGCCAGCAGCTTAGGCCGGGGATCTGGGGCCAACGTCCTGACTTTC
CDR3: CASSLGRGSGANVLTF

V: TRBV28
J: TRBJ1-2
D: NA
size: NA
DNA: TGTGCCAGCAGTTTCCACCCCATGAACTATGGCTACACCTTC
CDR3: CASSFHPMNYGYTF

V: TRBV7-8
J: TRBJ2-1
D: TRBD2
size: once
DNA: TGTGCCAGCAGCTTAAAGTGGCGGGAGAGATACAATGAGCAGTTCTTC
CDR3: CASSLKWRERYNEQFF

V: TRBV29-1
J: TRBJ2-7
D: NA
size: NA
DNA: TGCAGCGTTGAATCCGGGAATCATTCGGGCGAGCAGTACTTC
CDR3: CSVESGNHSGEQYF

V: TRBV7-2
J: TRBJ1-5
D: TRBD1
size: NA
DNA: TGTGCCACCGCTAACAGGGGAAATCAGCCCCAGCATTTT
CDR3: CATANRGNQPQHF

V: TRBV5-1
J: TRBJ2-2
D: TRBD2
size: NA
DNA: TGCGCCAGTCCTCCCGGGACTAGTCAAGATTCCGGGGAGCTGTTTTTT
CDR3: CASPPGTSQDSGELFF

V: TRBV5-1
J: TRBJ2-1
D: TRBD1
size: NA
DNA: TGCGCCAGCAGCTGGACAGGGGTAGGTGAGCAGTTCTTC
CDR3: CASSWTGVGEQFF

V: TRBV5-1
J: TRBJ1-4
D: TRBD1
size: NA
DNA: TGCGCCAGCAGCTTGTCCACCAGACAGGGGCCCGCAACTAATGAAAAACTGTTTTTT
CDR3: CASSLSTRQGPATNEKLFF

V: TRBV11-2
J: TRBJ2-3
D: TRBD2
size: few
DNA: TGTGCCAGCAGCTTAGGGGGACTAGGGTCTTACACAGATACGCAGTATTTT
CDR3: CASSLGGLGSYTDTQYF

V: TRBV5-1
J: TRBJ1-2
D: NA
size: NA
DNA: TGCGCCAGCAGCTTGGGGAATTGGGGGCGCTCCGTCATTGGCTACACCTTC
CDR3: CASSLGNWGRSVIGYTF

V: TRBV7-2
J: TRBJ1-4
D: NA
size: NA
DNA: TGTGCCAGCAGCTTTACGGGGGCAGGGGTGAATGAAAAACTGTTTTTT
CDR3: CASSFTGAGVNEKLFF

V: TRBV5-4
J: TRBJ1-1
D: NA
size: NA
DNA: TGTGCCAGCAGCTTGAGGGGGGTAATGACTGAAGCTTTCTTT
CDR3: CASSLRGVMTEAFF

V: TRBV7-9
J: TRBJ1-1
D: NA
size: few
DNA: TGTGCCAGCAGCTTTATTGAAGGGGGGAACACTGAAGCTTTCTTT
CDR3: CASSFIEGGNTEAFF

V: TRBV6-5
J: TRBJ2-5
D: NA
size: NA
DNA: TGTGCCAGCAGTTACTCGGGAGGTGAGGGGGAGACCCAGTACTTC
CDR3: CASSYSGGEGETQYF

V: TRBV7-9
J: TRBJ1-1
D: NA
size: once
DNA: TGTGCCAGCAGCTTAGGGAGCCAGGGGAACACTGAAGCTTTCTTT
CDR3: CASSLGSQGNTEAFF

V: TRBV10-3
J: TRBJ2-1
D: NA
size: NA
DNA: TGTGCCATCAGTGAGTTGGCCCTTGCTAGTGAGCAGTTCTTC
CDR3: CAISELALASEQFF

V: TRBV27
J: TRBJ2-1
D: TRBD2
size: NA
DNA: TGTGCCAGCAGTTTATCCCGGGCGGGAGGGAGAAATGAGCAGTTCTTC
CDR3: CASSLSRAGGRNEQFF

V: TRBV7-3
J: TRBJ2-3
D: TRBD1
size: NA
DNA: TGTGCCAGCAGCTTACAGGGGGATAGGGGAGATACGCAGTATTTT
CDR3: CASSLQGDRGDTQYF

V: TRBV6-5
J: TRBJ2-7
D: NA
size: NA
DNA: TGTGCCAGCAGTTACTCGCGGGTGGCAGGGTCGGGCGAGCAGTACTTC
CDR3: CASSYSRVAGSGEQYF

V: TRBV6-2/TRBV6-3
J: TRBJ1-1
D: NA
size: NA
DNA: TGTGCCAGCAGTTGGAGGAGCTACGACCTTTTCCATTTCATGAACACTGAAGCTTTCTTT
CDR3: CASSWRSYDLFHFMNTEAFF

V: TRBV6-5
J: TRBJ1-1
D: NA
size: NA
DNA: TGTGCCAGCAGACGGTGGGGGCTGAGAACTGAAGCTTTCTTT
CDR3: CASRRWGLRTEAFF

V: TRBV13
J: TRBJ2-7
D: NA
size: NA
DNA: TGTGCCAGCAGCTTACGACTCGCCTCCTACGAGCAGTACTTC
CDR3: CASSLRLASYEQYF

V: TRBV9
J: TRBJ1-5
D: TRBD1
size: NA
DNA: TGTGCCAGCAGCGTAGAAGACAGGGGGGAAAGTCAGCCCCAGCATTTT
CDR3: CASSVEDRGESQPQHF

V: TRBV5-1
J: TRBJ2-7
D: NA
size: NA
DNA: TGCGCCAGCAGCTTGGGTGCCGAGCAGTACTTC
CDR3: CASSLGAEQYF

V: TRBV4-2
J: TRBJ2-1
D: TRBD1
size: NA
DNA: TGTGCCAGCAGCCAAGAGGTAGGGGGCTATGAGCAGTTCTTC
CDR3: CASSQEVGGYEQFF

V: TRBV6-2/TRBV6-3
J: TRBJ1-2
D: NA
size: NA
DNA: TGTGCCAGCAGTTACCGTCCAGGACCCACGCGGGGATATGGCTACACCTTC
CDR3: CASSYRPGPTRGYGYTF

V: TRBV25-1
J: TRBJ2-1
D: NA
size: NA
DNA: TGTGCCAGCAGCACCCTCCGAGTCTACAATGAGCAGTTCTTC
CDR3: CASSTLRVYNEQFF

V: TRBV28
J: TRBJ2-2
D: NA
size: NA
DNA: TGTGCCAGCAGTTTGAGGTTCGCCGGGGAGCTGTTTTTT
CDR3: CASSLRFAGELFF

V: TRBV6-1
J: TRBJ1-3
D: NA
size: NA
DNA: TGTGCCAGCAGTGAATTTGGGGGGCTCCGTGGAAACACCATATATTTT
CDR3: CASSEFGGLRGNTIYF

V: TRBV28
J: TRBJ2-5
D: NA
size: NA
DNA: TGTGCCAGCAGTAAGAACCCAGGGTTCAGTCGGGAGACCCAGTACTTC
CDR3: CASSKNPGFSRETQYF

V: TRBV27
J: TRBJ2-3
D: NA
size: NA
DNA: TGTGCCAGCAGTTCCAGACCCACAGATACGCAGTATTTT
CDR3: CASSSRPTDTQYF

V: TRBV6-2/TRBV6-3
J: TRBJ2-5
D: TRBD2
size: NA
DNA: TGTGCCAGCAGTTTTGGGACTAGCAGAGAGACCCAGTACTTC
CDR3: CASSFGTSRETQYF

V: TRBV5-1
J: TRBJ2-5
D: NA
size: NA
DNA: TGCGCCAGCAGCTTGGGTATAGGAGAGACCCAGTACTTC
CDR3: CASSLGIGETQYF

V: TRBV24-1
J: TRBJ2-1
D: NA
size: NA
DNA: TGTGCCACCAGTGAAGGCTCCTACAATGAGCAGTTCTTC
CDR3: CATSEGSYNEQFF

V: TRBV6-4
J: TRBJ2-1
D: NA
size: NA
DNA: TGTGCCAGCAGTGATGGTTCAGGGGAGTTTGCCTATGAGCAGTTCTTC
CDR3: CASSDGSGEFAYEQFF

V: TRBV4-3
J: TRBJ1-2
D: NA
size: NA
DNA: TGCGCCAGCAGCCAGCCTTCAGGGTGGGGCTACACCTTC
CDR3: CASSQPSGWGYTF

V: TRBV2
J: TRBJ2-1
D: TRBD1
size: NA
DNA: TGTGCCAGCAGTGAACGACAGGGTATCTACAATGAGCAGTTCTTC
CDR3: CASSERQGIYNEQFF

V: TRBV9
J: TRBJ2-5
D: NA
size: NA
DNA: TGTGCCAGCAGCGTAGGGACTATCCCTCAAGAGACCCAGTACTTC
CDR3: CASSVGTIPQETQYF